The next 25 T cell receptor beta chains were all read from a single sample in a study of T cell responses to AZD1222 COVID-19 vaccine. Clones were sequenced by immunoSEQ multiplex PCR, and TCRdb holds only the in-frame ones, with some missing. The table shows 100,000 to 150,000 clones, with about 88% occurring only once. The sequencing here drew on peripheral blood, taken on day 0 of AZD1222 vaccination. Receptor source: an adult in good health.

This chain connects TRBV10-2 to TRBJ2-1, with D unclear. The V and J ends lost 6 bases and 0 bases respectively, with 9 bases between them. The CDR3 has 14 amino acids. The V gene's germline CDR1 is WSHSY and CDR2 SAAADI. CDR3 bases: TGCGCCAGCAGCCCTCTTAGCTCCTACAATGAGCAGTTCTTC. Its protein is CASSPLSSYNEQFF.

The CDR3 bases are TGTGCCAGCAGCCGCCGACAGTTGAACACCGGGGAGCTGTTTTTT. Its protein product is CASSRRQLNTGELFF. The gene calls are TRBV6-5 and TRBJ2-2; a weak D match, TRBD1 (5 bases). In germline, CDR1 is MNHEY, CDR2 SVGAGI. This CDR3 contains 15 residues. V was cut by 6 bases and J by 1 base, with 12 bases left in between.

This rearrangement joins TRBV4-3 to TRBJ2-2; D may be TRBD1 or TRBD2 (5 bases each). The CDR3 has 17 amino acids. The V gene lost 1 base and the J gene lost 0 bases, with 12 bases spanning the gap. Per germline, CDR1 LGHNA and CDR2 YSLEER. The CDR3 nucleotides read TGCGCCAGCAGCCAAGGAGGCCTGGGGGCGAACACCGGGGAGCTGTTTTTT. Translated, it gives CASSQGGLGANTGELFF.

The chain joins TRBV6-2 or TRBV6-3 to TRBJ1-2; 8 positions agree with TRBD1. The CDR3 extends over 14 amino acids. J gave up 3 bases and V 1 base, and 1 base lay outside the gene matches. Germline V CDR1 and CDR2: MNHEY, SVGEGT. CDR3 region: CASSYLQGDYGYTF. The DNA of the CDR3 is TGTGCCAGCAGTTACTTACAGGGGGACTATGGCTACACCTTC.

The J gene is TRBJ2-3, the V gene TRBV5-1; TRBD2 aligns across 11 bases. With 3 bases clipped from V and 2 bases from J, the junction kept 8 bases outside the gene matches. The CDR3 totals 17 residues. Germline V gene lookup returns CDR1 SGHRS and CDR2 YFSETQ. CDR3 sequence (DNA): TGCGCCAGCAGCTCGCGGAATAGCGGGAGGGACACAGATACGCAGTATTTT. Protein product: CASSSRNSGRDTDTQYF.

The CDR3 loop reads CASSKARDTGELFF. The CDR3 region has the DNA TGTGCCAGCAGCAAAGCGCGTGACACCGGGGAGCTGTTTTTT. The chain has TRBV21-1 and TRBJ2-2; the D call of TRBD2 is as the table states it, not checked on the DNA. TRBV21-1 is listed as a pseudogene. The CDR3 is 14 amino acids.

CDR3 bases: TGTGCCAGCAGTCAAACAGGCCCGCGGGGTGAAAAACTGTTTTTT. Translating gives CASSQTGPRGEKLFF. The V and J genes are TRBV6-2 or TRBV6-3 and TRBJ1-4, with D maybe TRBD1 (5 bases). Trimming removed 5 bases from V and 7 bases from J, with 17 bases in between. The CDR3 is 15 residues long. Germline lookup yields CDR1 MNHEY and CDR2 SVGEGT.

V usage is TRBV6-2 or TRBV6-3 and J usage is TRBJ2-2; a possible D gene is TRBD2 (5 bases). Trimming took off 5 bases at V and 5 bases at J, with 15 bases between the two ends. Germline values: CDR1 MNHEY, CDR2 SVGEGT. The length of the CDR3 is 15 residues. The CDR3 loop reads CASSPLRERTGELFF. The CDR3 bases are TGTGCCAGCAGTCCCTTGAGGGAGAGAACCGGGGAGCTGTTTTTT.

The rearrangement links TRBV5-1 to TRBJ2-7; a weak D match, TRBD2 (5 bases). Germline V CDR1 and CDR2: SGHRS, YFSETQ. V was cut by 0 bases and J by 1 base, with 11 bases left in between. The CDR3 consists of 15 residues. CDR3 coding DNA: TGCGCCAGCAGCTTGGGCCTAGCAGAATCCTACGAGCAGTACTTC. Protein product: CASSLGLAESYEQYF.

This chain joins TRBV3-1 (or the pseudogene TRBV3-2) and TRBJ2-7; 8 bases line up with TRBD2. There are 16 residues in the CDR3. The germline V gene has CDR1 LGHDT and CDR2 YNNKEL (reference sequence). The V and J ends lost 0 bases and 2 bases, in that order; junction bases with no gene match: 6. The CDR3 sequence: CASSQEEGSGAYEQYF. CDR3 DNA sequence: TGTGCCAGCAGCCAAGAGGAAGGTAGCGGGGCCTACGAGCAGTACTTC.

The CDR3 spells CASLLPGRETQYF. DNA of the CDR3: TGTGCCAGCCTCCTTCCAGGACGAGAGACCCAGTACTTC. The V and J genes are TRBV7-9 and TRBJ2-5; D is unclear. The CDR3 contains 13 residues. Germline assignment: CDR1 SEHNR and CDR2 FQNEAQ (reference sequence). With 8 bases removed from V and 4 bases from J, the gap between germline ends came to 14 bases.

The V gene is TRBV30, the J gene TRBJ1-2, with 10 bases identical to TRBD1. This CDR3 has 16 amino acids. Trimming removed 2 bases from V and 7 bases from J; junction bases left unmatched: 13. Germline CDR1 and CDR2: GTSNPN and SVGIG (reference sequence). In DNA form, the CDR3 reads TGTGCCTGGAGTTCCCCGGGACAGGGGATATTGGGTGGCTACACCTTC. It yields the protein CAWSSPGQGILGGYTF.

The gene calls are TRBV10-3 and TRBJ2-3, with D possibly being TRBD2 (5 bases). V was trimmed by 5 bases and J by 0 bases, leaving 9 bases between them. This CDR3 has 14 amino acids. Germline-derived CDR1 and CDR2 are ENHRY and SYGVKD. CDR3 in DNA: TGTGCCATCAGTCCGGGGTCTAGCACAGATACGCAGTATTTT. Translated: CAISPGSSTDTQYF.

V is TRBV9 and J is TRBJ2-7; possibly TRBD2 for D (6 bases). The germline CDR1 and CDR2 sequences are SGDLS and YYNGEE. Between the trimmed V and J ends, which lost 0 bases and 6 bases, there was a span of 10 bases. CDR3 length equals 13 residues. The DNA of the CDR3 is TGTGCCAGCAGCGTAGTTGGGGGAGGCGAGCAGTACTTC. Protein: CASSVVGGGEQYF.

V is TRBV11-2 and J is TRBJ2-1; D might be TRBD1 or TRBD2, each matching 5 bases. Trimming took 5 bases from V and 5 from J, leaving 19 bases between them. CDR3 length equals 16 residues. CDR1 is SGHAT and CDR2 is FQNNGV in the germline V gene. CDR3 protein: CASSPRGASTDNEQFF. CDR3 nucleotide sequence: TGTGCCAGCAGCCCACGAGGGGCTAGCACCGACAATGAGCAGTTCTTC.

The chain is built from TRBV11-2 and TRBJ1-2, with 8 positions matching TRBD1. The CDR3 covers 18 residues. Germline lookup yields CDR1 SGHAT and CDR2 FQNNGV. Trimming removed 1 base from V and 7 bases from J; junction bases left unmatched: 17. The CDR3 reads CASSLGGTGQIFFVGYTF. CDR3 sequence (DNA): TGTGCCAGCAGCTTAGGAGGGACAGGCCAAATCTTCTTCGTTGGCTACACCTTC.

V and J are TRBV5-8 and TRBJ1-6; D may be TRBD1 (5 bases). Deletions cut 5 bases from V and 2 bases from J, with 20 bases between. Germline V CDR1 and CDR2: SGHTS, YDEGEE. The CDR3 is 18 residues long. CDR3 protein: CASRGGGRVVPYNSPLHF. The CDR3 nucleotides read TGTGCCAGCAGGGGGGGAGGACGGGTAGTACCCTATAATTCACCCCTCCACTTT.

V usage is TRBV27 and J usage is TRBJ1-1; D remains ambiguous. CDR1 MNHEY and CDR2 SMNVEV come from the germline V gene (reference sequence). V was cut by 1 base and J by 1 base, with 4 bases left in between. The CDR3 contains 13 residues. As DNA, the CDR3 is TGTGCCAGCAGTTTATTCCGGAACACTGAAGCTTTCTTT. Its translation is CASSLFRNTEAFF.

V is TRBV9 and J is TRBJ2-3; the match to TRBD2 covers 9 bases. The trim removed 3 bases at V and 4 bases at J, leaving 9 bases unmatched. The CDR3 is 16 amino acids. CDR1 and CDR2 (germline): SGDLS, YYNGEE. As DNA, the CDR3 is TGTGCCAGCAGCGCCCCCGCGGGGGGGCAATCAGATACGCAGTATTTT. Protein: CASSAPAGGQSDTQYF.

The CDR3 here is CAIRTQGGRNTIYF. In DNA, the CDR3 is TGTGCCATCCGGACCCAGGGAGGAAGAAACACCATATATTTT. The chain has TRBV6-5 and TRBJ1-3, with D perhaps TRBD1 (5 bases). Trimming shortened V by 10 bases and J by 5 bases, and 18 bases separated the two germline ends. CDR3 length: 14 amino acids. Per the germline V gene, CDR1 is MNHEY and CDR2 is SVGAGI.

This chain links TRBV24-1 with TRBJ2-2; 7 bases are shared with TRBD1. J lost 6 bases, V lost 4 bases, and 10 bases had no gene match. This CDR3 spans 16 amino acids. Looked up from germline, CDR1 is KGHDR and CDR2 is SFDVKD. The CDR3 here is CATSESGTEWAGELFF. The CDR3 bases are TGTGCCACCAGTGAGTCCGGGACAGAATGGGCCGGGGAGCTGTTTTTT.

The chain joins TRBV6-5 to TRBJ2-1, with 8 bases aligning to TRBD2. J gave up 3 bases and V 5 bases, and 6 bases lay outside the gene matches. The CDR3 loop spans 15 amino acids. Germline values: CDR1 MNHEY, CDR2 SVGAGI. Here the CDR3 reads CASSRAGDSYNEQFF. The CDR3 DNA reads TGTGCCAGCAGTAGAGCGGGGGATAGCTACAATGAGCAGTTCTTC.

The chain combines TRBV4-1 with TRBJ2-7; TRBD1 matches at 7 bases. V shed 3 bases and J 4 bases; nucleotides not matched to a gene: 9. The germline CDR1 and CDR2 sequences are MGHRA and YSYEKL. This CDR3 is built from 15 residues. The CDR3 sequence is CASSQLLGQLYEQYF. DNA of the CDR3: TGCGCCAGCAGCCAGCTACTGGGACAGTTGTACGAGCAGTACTTC.

The rearrangement joins TRBV9 to TRBJ2-5, with 12 bases identical to TRBD2. CDR3 length equals 16 residues. The germline CDR1 and CDR2 sequences are SGDLS and YYNGEE. V was clipped by 0 bases and J by 4 bases; unmatched bases: 4. CDR3 in amino acids: CASSVAASGGAETQYF. The CDR3 DNA reads TGTGCCAGCAGCGTAGCGGCTAGCGGGGGGGCAGAGACCCAGTACTTC.

This chain joins TRBV2 and TRBJ1-2, with D unclear. Germline CDR1 reads SNHLY; CDR2 reads FYNNEI. CDR3 length: 12 residues. V lost 6 bases and J 8 bases, leaving 13 bases between the germline ends. CDR3 residues: CASSPGVRGYTF. CDR3 in DNA: TGTGCCAGCAGCCCAGGAGTTCGAGGCTACACCTTC.